This passage covers 18 T cell receptor beta chains from one sample sequenced in a study of cytomegalovirus exposure and HLA in healthy donors. Method: immunoSEQ multiplex PCR; TCRdb's copy keeps in-frame clones and lacks some. The sample records roughly 120,000 clones, roughly 94% being singletons. Sequencing was carried out using PBMCs. Receptors were obtained from a woman aged 18-30 years in good health and CMV-seronegative.

This chain joins TRBV13 and TRBJ1-1, with no clear D. V lost 2 bases and J lost 2, with 9 bases in between. CDR1 is PRHDT and CDR2 is FYEKMQ in the germline V gene (reference sequence). The CDR3 length is 14 residues. The CDR3 bases are TGTGCCAGCAGCTTACTCCAGTTCAACACTGAAGCTTTCTTT. Its protein product is CASSLLQFNTEAFF.

The chain has TRBV7-3 and TRBJ2-7; TRBD2 matches 12 bases. V was pared by 2 bases and J by 5 bases, with 4 bases of the junction left unmatched. CDR1 is SGHTA, CDR2 FQGTGA, per germline. The CDR3 is 15 residues long. CDR3 DNA sequence: TGTGCCAGCAGCTTACGACTAGCGGGGGTCCACGAGCAGTACTTC. This encodes CASSLRLAGVHEQYF.

J is TRBJ1-1 and V is TRBV6-6, with 8 positions matching TRBD1. This CDR3 spans 14 amino acids. Germline lookup yields CDR1 MNHNY and CDR2 SVGAGI (reference sequence). The junction had 10 bases not matched to a gene; V was cut back by 4 bases and J by 9 bases. The CDR3 reads CASSLGAGTGQAFF. The CDR3 nucleotides are TGTGCCAGCAGTTTGGGCGCCGGGACAGGCCAAGCTTTCTTT.

J is TRBJ2-7 and V is TRBV6-5, with 8 bases identical to TRBD1. The CDR3 length is 13 residues. Germline lookup yields CDR1 MNHEY and CDR2 SVGAGI. The ends lost 6 bases at V and 4 bases at J; junction bases unmatched: 5. The CDR3 reads CASSYTGGYEQYF. The CDR3, as DNA: TGTGCCAGCAGCTATACAGGGGGGTACGAGCAGTACTTC.

This clone was counted only a few times. The chain carries TRBV7-8 and TRBJ2-7, with 7 bases aligning to TRBD1. Germline V lookup: CDR1 SGHVS, CDR2 FQNEAQ. The CDR3 sequence is 13 residues long. Losses at the gene ends were 5 bases for V and 3 bases for J; bases not matched to a gene: 4. The CDR3 nucleotides are TGTGCCAGCAGCCACACAGGGGACTACGAGCAGTACTTC. This gives the protein CASSHTGDYEQYF.

The chain carries TRBV5-4 and TRBJ1-4, with D hard to call. Per germline, CDR1 SGHNT and CDR2 YYREEE (reference sequence). The V and J ends lost 4 bases and 8 bases respectively, with 15 bases between them. The CDR3 loop spans 14 amino acids. The CDR3 loop is CASSPSLAREKLFF. The CDR3 DNA reads as TGTGCCAGCAGCCCGTCTTTAGCCCGCGAAAAACTGTTTTTT.

The chain employs TRBV4-1 and TRBJ1-3; unclear D gene. V shed 1 base and J shed 0 bases, with 13 bases lying between them. The CDR3 is made up of 17 amino acids. The V gene's germline CDR1 is MGHRA and CDR2 YSYEKL. The CDR3 DNA follows: TGCGCCAGCAGCCAAGGATATGGCAGGCTCTCTGGAAACACCATATATTTT. It yields the protein CASSQGYGRLSGNTIYF.

The chain is built from TRBV5-4 and TRBJ1-2; D is undetermined. CDR3 length equals 15 residues. V dropped 0 bases and J dropped 1 base, with 10 bases sitting between them. Germline-derived CDR1 and CDR2 are SGHNT and YYREEE (reference sequence). This chain's CDR3 is CASSLGVRDNYGYTF. The CDR3 region has the DNA TGTGCCAGCAGCTTGGGAGTTCGGGATAACTATGGCTACACCTTC.

The V gene is TRBV30, the J gene TRBJ2-7, with 7 bases lining up with TRBD2. This CDR3 has 15 amino acids. J was trimmed by 4 bases and V by 3 bases; bases with no gene match: 12. Germline assignment: CDR1 GTSNPN and CDR2 SVGIG (reference sequence). The CDR3 nucleotides read TGTGCCTGGAGATCCGCAACTAGCGTGCTGTACGAGCAGTACTTC. Protein sequence: CAWRSATSVLYEQYF.

V and J are TRBV4-1 and TRBJ2-5, with D tentatively TRBD2 (5 bases). The CDR3 spans 17 residues. Trimming removed 3 bases from V and 5 bases from J, with 22 bases in between. From germline, CDR1 is MGHRA and CDR2 YSYEKL. The CDR3: CASSHGPSGGLGETQYF. For the CDR3, the DNA is TGCGCCAGCAGCCACGGCCCAAGCGGCGGTTTAGGGGAGACCCAGTACTTC.

V is TRBV18 and J is TRBJ1-3; 9 nucleotides align to TRBD1. The CDR3 runs 15 residues. J lost 4 bases, V lost 6 bases, and 7 bases had no gene match. CDR1 is KGHSH and CDR2 is LQKENI in the germline V gene. CDR3 loop: CASSDGQGIGNTIYF. DNA for the CDR3: TGTGCCAGCTCGGATGGACAGGGGATAGGAAACACCATATATTTT.

The chain employs TRBV4-2 and TRBJ2-5; D remains ambiguous. Trimming cost V 0 bases and J 5 bases, with 13 bases left between them. CDR1 is LGHNA, CDR2 YNFKEQ, per germline. The CDR3 covers 15 residues. Here the CDR3 DNA reads TGTGCCAGCAGCCAAGACGTAACGCTCGGGGAGACCCAGTACTTC. This encodes CASSQDVTLGETQYF.

The V and J genes are TRBV11-2 and TRBJ2-7; D remains unclear. Germline V gives CDR1 SGHAT, CDR2 FQNNGV. With 0 bases removed from V and 3 bases from J, the gap between germline ends came to 9 bases. This CDR3 has 14 amino acids. The CDR3 DNA reads TGTGCCAGCAGCTTAGATGGGCCCTTCTACGAGCAGTACTTC. Its translation is CASSLDGPFYEQYF.

The J gene is TRBJ1-1, the V gene TRBV19; weak D call: TRBD1 (5 bases). The CDR3 is made up of 11 amino acids. Trimming took 8 bases from V and 4 from J, leaving 8 bases between them. Germline CDR1 LNHDA, CDR2 SQIVND (reference sequence). This CDR3 reads CASLRGTEAFF. The CDR3 coding sequence is TGTGCCAGTCTTAGGGGCACTGAAGCTTTCTTT. Full variable domain (missing parts from reference TRBV19 and TRBJ1-1): DGGITQSPKYLFRKEGQNVTLSCEQNLNHDAMYWYRQDPGQGLRLIYYSQIVNDFQKGDIAEGYSVSREKKESFPLTVTSAQKNPTAFYLCASLRGTEAFFGQGTRLTVV.

This sequence joins TRBV11-1 and TRBJ2-3; TRBD2 aligns across 8 bases. The CDR3 covers 17 residues. J gave up 1 base and V 1 base, and 7 bases lay outside the gene matches. From germline, CDR1 is SGHAT and CDR2 FQDESV (reference sequence). CDR3: CASSLEFLTSGTDTQYF. Here the CDR3 DNA reads TGTGCCAGCAGCTTAGAGTTCCTGACTAGCGGCACAGATACGCAGTATTTT.

The rearrangement uses TRBV27 and TRBJ2-7, with 7 bases aligning to TRBD2. The ends lost 2 bases at V and 0 bases at J; junction bases unmatched: 4. In germline, CDR1 is MNHEY, CDR2 SMNVEV (reference sequence). CDR3 length: 15 residues. CDR3 DNA sequence: TGTGCCAGCAGTTTACACGGGGGGAGCTCCTACGAGCAGTACTTC. This translates into CASSLHGGSSYEQYF.

The chain joins TRBV14 to TRBJ2-1, with 7 bases matching TRBD1. V trimming: 3 bases; J trimming: 8 bases; junction bases outside the gene matches: 19. Germline V gene data show CDR1 as SGHDN and CDR2 as FVKESK. The CDR3 loop spans 18 amino acids. The CDR3: CASSHDWGEGAKLDEQFF. The CDR3 DNA sequence: TGTGCCAGCAGCCATGATTGGGGAGAGGGGGCGAAGCTGGATGAGCAGTTCTTC. The whole variable domain, filled in from reference TRBV14 and TRBJ2-1, reads EAGVTQFPSHSVIEKGQTVTLRCDPISGHDNLYWYRRVMGKEIKFLLHFVKESKQDESGMPNNRFLAERTGGTYSTLKVQPAELEDSGVYFCASSHDWGEGAKLDEQFFGPGTRLTVL.

This chain uses TRBV6-1 with TRBJ2-7, with D perhaps TRBD1 (5 bases). With 3 bases removed from V and 2 bases from J, the gap between germline ends came to 14 bases. Germline loops: CDR1 MNHNS, CDR2 SASEGT. The CDR3 is 15 amino acids. The CDR3 loop is CASSETTRAPYEQYF. The CDR3 DNA reads TGTGCCAGCAGTGAGACCACCAGGGCCCCCTACGAGCAGTACTTC.